A single sample gave rise to the 18 T cell receptor beta chains below, sequenced in a study of blood T cell repertoires in COVID-19. The method was immunoSEQ multiplex PCR; TCRdb's version includes in-frame clones alone and lacks a portion of them. The data hold 150,000 to 200,000 clones, with around nine tenths observed a single time. Sequenced input: peripheral blood. The receptors were gathered from a man aged 65-85 years with acute or convalescent COVID-19.

The V gene is TRBV19, the J gene TRBJ1-1; tentatively, D is TRBD1 (6 bases). Trimming removed 5 bases at V and 1 base at J, with 14 bases between. CDR1 is LNHDA and CDR2 is SQIVND in the germline V gene (reference sequence). CDR3 length: 15 residues. CDR3 sequence reads: CASSRQVRTNTEAFF. In nucleotides, the CDR3 is TGTGCCAGTAGTCGACAGGTCCGAACGAACACTGAAGCTTTCTTT.

The chain uses TRBV7-2 and TRBJ2-2, with TRBD1 matching 7 bases. This CDR3 has 15 amino acids. J was trimmed by 3 bases and V by 2 bases; bases with no gene match: 3. Germline assignment: CDR1 SGHTA and CDR2 FQGNSA. The CDR3 region has the DNA TGTGCCAGCAGCTTACTGACAGGGTACACCGGGGAGCTGTTTTTT. It is translated as CASSLLTGYTGELFF.

Turning to this clone: One junction end disagrees with the germline gene, perhaps due to a read error. The rearrangement uses TRBV9 and TRBJ1-1; TRBD1 is a possible D gene (6 bases). Germline V CDR1 and CDR2: SGDLS, YYNGEE. The CDR3 runs 15 residues. The DNA of the CDR3 is TGTGCCAGCAGCGCTAGACCTCAACAGGGAACTGAAGCATTCTTT. Its protein product is CASSARPQQGTEAFF.

V usage is TRBV5-1 and J usage is TRBJ2-2; 13 nucleotides align to TRBD2. The V gene's germline CDR1 is SGHRS and CDR2 YFSETQ. V lost 0 bases, J lost 5 bases, and 10 bases stayed unmatched. CDR3 length: 19 amino acids. The CDR3 DNA reads as TGCGCCAGCAGCTTGGCCCCACTAGCGGGAGGGCCTAGGACCGGGGAGCTGTTTTTT. It translates to CASSLAPLAGGPRTGELFF.

The chain has TRBV14 and TRBJ1-1; possibly TRBD1 for D (5 bases). V lost 0 bases and J 3 bases, leaving 8 bases between the germline ends. Germline CDR1 is SGHDN and CDR2 is FVKESK. This CDR3 has 14 residues. The CDR3 DNA is TGTGCCAGCAGCCAAGATTGGGGGGACACTGAAGCTTTCTTT. Translating it yields CASSQDWGDTEAFF. The variable domain in full, completed from reference TRBV14 and TRBJ1-1, reads EAGVTQFPSHSVIEKGQTVTLRCDPISGHDNLYWYRRVMGKEIKFLLHFVKESKQDESGMPNNRFLAERTGGTYSTLKVQPAELEDSGVYFCASSQDWGDTEAFFGQGTRLTVV.

This chain links TRBV28 with TRBJ2-2; D perhaps matches TRBD2 (7 bases). CDR3 size: 14 residues. The germline gives CDR1 MDHEN, CDR2 SYDVKM. V was clipped by 9 bases and J by 4 bases, with 15 bases between them. The DNA of the CDR3 is TGTGCCAGTTTGGTGGGAGGGGGCACCGGGGAGCTGTTTTTT. It codes for CASLVGGGTGELFF.

The chain joins TRBV21-1 to TRBJ1-4. TRBV21-1 is labeled a pseudogene. This CDR3 is built from 15 residues. CDR3 protein: CASSTLLGSNEKLFF. The CDR3 DNA follows: TGTGCCAGCAGCACGCTACTTGGTAGTAATGAAAAACTGTTTTTT.

This chain links TRBV28 with TRBJ1-5; no firm D call. The length of the CDR3 is 12 residues. Between the trimmed V and J ends, which lost 6 bases and 4 bases, there was a span of 7 bases. CDR1 and CDR2 (germline): MDHEN, SYDVKM. The CDR3 DNA sequence: TGTGCCAGCAGGGAGGCAAATCAGCCCCAGCATTTT. Amino acids: CASREANQPQHF.

The chain recombines TRBV11-2 with TRBJ1-1; TRBD1 agrees at 8 bases. V dropped 5 bases and J dropped 4; count of bases not matched to a gene: 6. Germline assignment: CDR1 SGHAT and CDR2 FQNNGV. This CDR3 has 14 residues. CDR3 in DNA: TGTGCCAGCAGCGTACAGGGGGGGGGCACTGAAGCTTTCTTT. This encodes CASSVQGGGTEAFF.

V and J are TRBV5-1 and TRBJ2-7, with 15 positions matching TRBD2. Germline loops: CDR1 SGHRS, CDR2 YFSETQ. V gave up 4 bases and J gave up 2 bases; unmatched junction bases: 1. The CDR3 spans 15 residues. CDR3 amino acids: CASSRTSGRAYEQYF. The CDR3 bases are TGCGCCAGCAGCCGGACTAGCGGGAGGGCCTACGAGCAGTACTTC.

The J gene is TRBJ2-2, the V gene TRBV5-1, with D perhaps TRBD1 (6 bases). This CDR3 comprises 15 residues. The V end lost 5 bases, the J end lost 1 base, and 12 bases lay between the germline ends. In germline, CDR1 is SGHRS, CDR2 YFSETQ. This chain's CDR3 is CASSPGTQNTGELFF. Written as DNA, the CDR3 is TGCGCCAGCAGTCCCGGGACACAGAACACCGGGGAGCTGTTTTTT.

V is TRBV6-1 and J is TRBJ2-5; 10 bases agree with TRBD1. Germline CDR1 reads MNHNS; CDR2 reads SASEGT. V was clipped by 4 bases and J by 2 bases; unmatched bases: 7. The CDR3 has 16 amino acids. CDR3 region: CASSAYRDRGQETQYF. DNA for the CDR3: TGTGCCAGCAGTGCGTACCGGGACAGGGGACAAGAGACCCAGTACTTC.

V usage is TRBV12-3 or TRBV12-4 and J usage is TRBJ1-5, with D tentatively TRBD1 (5 bases). This CDR3 is built from 13 residues. V was cut by 5 bases and J by 6 bases, with 11 bases left in between. The CDR3, as DNA: TGTGCCAGCAGTCGGACATTTCGTCAGCCCCAGCATTTT. Translating it yields CASSRTFRQPQHF.

The chain carries TRBV19 and TRBJ1-3; 8 bases map to TRBD1. Germline CDR1 reads LNHDA; CDR2 reads SQIVND (reference sequence). The CDR3 contains 16 residues. V was clipped by 0 bases and J by 4 bases; unmatched bases: 5. The CDR3 nucleotides are TGTGCCAGTAGTATAGAAGGCAGGGGGCAGGGAAACACCATATATTTT. It translates to CASSIEGRGQGNTIYF.

This clone was counted only a few times. The chain combines TRBV3-1 (or the pseudogene TRBV3-2) with TRBJ2-2; D gene unclear. The germline V and J ends were trimmed by 4 bases and 6 bases, with 9 bases remaining between them. CDR3 length equals 13 residues. Germline CDR1 reads LGHDT; CDR2 reads YNNKEL (reference sequence). The CDR3 sequence is CASSPYSAGELFF. In DNA form, the CDR3 reads TGTGCCAGCAGCCCCTACAGTGCCGGGGAGCTGTTTTTT.

The V call is TRBV13, the J call TRBJ2-3; 14 bases fit TRBD2. The CDR3 length is 15 residues. With V trimmed by 5 bases and J by 4 bases, 2 bases remained unmatched. Per germline, CDR1 PRHDT and CDR2 FYEKMQ (reference sequence). The CDR3 spells CASSPGLAGADTQYF. The CDR3, as DNA: TGTGCCAGCAGCCCGGGACTAGCGGGAGCAGATACGCAGTATTTT.

In regard to this clone: The CDR3 does not close with the conserved phenylalanine or tryptophan, likely indicating a read error. The DNA is omitted, as the CDR3 cannot be located on it reliably, and the CDR3 follows TCRdb's listing. The CDR3 is CASPVEAD. The chain has TRBV10-1 and TRBJ1-2. The CDR3 extends over 8 residues, inclusive of both ends. CDR1 and CDR2 from the germline V gene are WNHNN and SYGVQD (reference sequence).

The V call is TRBV28, the J call TRBJ1-4; D is possibly TRBD1 (5 bases). V was clipped by 4 bases and J by 2 bases, with 11 bases between them. CDR3 length: 15 amino acids. CDR1 is MDHEN and CDR2 is SYDVKM in the germline V gene. The CDR3 DNA sequence: TGTGCCAGCAGTTCTTTCAGGGTGACTAATGAAAAACTGTTTTTT. Its translation: CASSSFRVTNEKLFF.